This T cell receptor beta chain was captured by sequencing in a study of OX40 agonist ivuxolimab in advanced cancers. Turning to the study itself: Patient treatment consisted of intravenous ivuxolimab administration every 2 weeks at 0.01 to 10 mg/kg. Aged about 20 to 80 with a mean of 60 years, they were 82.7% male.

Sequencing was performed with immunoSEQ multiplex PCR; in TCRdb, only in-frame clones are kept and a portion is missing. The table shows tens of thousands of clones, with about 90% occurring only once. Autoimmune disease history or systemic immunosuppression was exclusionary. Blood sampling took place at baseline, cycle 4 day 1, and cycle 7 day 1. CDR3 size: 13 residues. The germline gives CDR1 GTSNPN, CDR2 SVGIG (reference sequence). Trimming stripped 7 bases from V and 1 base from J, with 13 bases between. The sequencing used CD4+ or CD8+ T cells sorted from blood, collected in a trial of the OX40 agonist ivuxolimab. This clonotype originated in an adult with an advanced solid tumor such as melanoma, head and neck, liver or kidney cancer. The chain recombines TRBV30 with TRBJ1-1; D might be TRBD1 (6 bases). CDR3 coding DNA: TGTGCCTTCCAGGGGAATAGGAACACTGAAGCTTTCTTT. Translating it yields CAFQGNRNTEAFF.